This is a list of T cell receptor beta chains from one sample in a study of T-cell reconstitution after alpha-beta-depleted transplantation in children. TCRdb independently ran MiXCR on the PCR reads; one entry per CDR3 protein. The sample holds approximately 490,000 distinct CDR3 sequences, 12% seen once. The starting material was PBMCs from the stem cell graft donor, obtained from the stem cell graft. These receptors came from a human donor who donated a stem cell graft to a child with combined immunodeficiency. Both conserved end residues are part of each CDR3. The D gene is left open where the match is weak. Clone size is stated in some rows and not others, as once, few, many or a class when expanded.

cdr3_nt: TGCAGTGCTACCATGACAGGGGTTGGCGAGCAGTACTTC; cdr3_aa: CSATMTGVGEQYF; v_call: TRBV20-1; clone_size: many; d_call: TRBD1; j_call: TRBJ2-7
cdr3_nt: TGTGCCAGCAGACCGTTCACTAGCGGGAGCTCCTACGAGCAGTACTTC; cdr3_aa: CASRPFTSGSSYEQYF; v_call: TRBV6-5; clone_size: few; d_call: TRBD2; j_call: TRBJ2-7
cdr3_nt: TGCGCCAGCAGCTCGACTAGCGGGGTAGCCAAAAACATTCAGTACTTC; cdr3_aa: CASSSTSGVAKNIQYF; v_call: TRBV5-1; clone_size: few; d_call: TRBD2; j_call: TRBJ2-4
cdr3_nt: TGCGCCAGCAGCATTTACAGGGTAGCAGCTGAAGCTTTCTTT; cdr3_aa: CASSIYRVAAEAFF; v_call: TRBV4-3; clone_size: many; d_call: NA; j_call: TRBJ1-1
cdr3_nt: TGTGCCAGCAGAGAGACGACAGGCCCGCTGTACTTC; cdr3_aa: CASRETTGPLYF; v_call: TRBV6-2/TRBV6-3; clone_size: NA; d_call: NA; j_call: TRBJ2-7
cdr3_nt: TGCAGTGCTAGGGGGCAGGTCTACGAGCAGTACTTC; cdr3_aa: CSARGQVYEQYF; v_call: TRBV20-1; clone_size: many; d_call: NA; j_call: TRBJ2-7
cdr3_nt: TGCAAGTGGGGGGATGAAGGTTTGGAGCAGTTCTTC; cdr3_aa: CKWGDEGLEQFF; v_call: TRBV20-1; clone_size: few; d_call: NA; j_call: TRBJ2-1
cdr3_nt: TGCAGCGTTCGCGTTTGGGACAGGAGTACCTACGAGCAGTACTTC; cdr3_aa: CSVRVWDRSTYEQYF; v_call: TRBV29-1; clone_size: NA; d_call: TRBD1; j_call: TRBJ2-7
cdr3_nt: TGTGCCAGCAGGCTCCCGAGGCGCACAGATACGCAGTATTTT; cdr3_aa: CASRLPRRTDTQYF; v_call: TRBV6-2/TRBV6-3; clone_size: few; d_call: NA; j_call: TRBJ2-3
cdr3_nt: TGTGCCAGCAGTTTAACCCACGAGCAGTACTTC; cdr3_aa: CASSLTHEQYF; v_call: TRBV28; clone_size: many; d_call: NA; j_call: TRBJ2-7
cdr3_nt: TGTGCCAGCTCCTCCCTTGGGACCGGGGAGCTGTTTTTT; cdr3_aa: CASSSLGTGELFF; v_call: TRBV27; clone_size: many; d_call: NA; j_call: TRBJ2-2
cdr3_nt: TGTGCCACCAGTGATCCTGGACAGGGATACTACGAGCAGTACTTC; cdr3_aa: CATSDPGQGYYEQYF; v_call: TRBV24-1; clone_size: many; d_call: TRBD1; j_call: TRBJ2-7
cdr3_nt: TGTGCCAGCAGTGACTCCATTACGGGCCACCAAGAGACCCAGTACTTC; cdr3_aa: CASSDSITGHQETQYF; v_call: TRBV6-4; clone_size: many; d_call: NA; j_call: TRBJ2-5
cdr3_nt: TGTGCCAGCAGTGACCCGACCTACGAGCAGTACTTC; cdr3_aa: CASSDPTYEQYF; v_call: TRBV6-6; clone_size: NA; d_call: NA; j_call: TRBJ2-7
cdr3_nt: TGTGCCAGCACCCCGGACAGGGCTAACGGGGAGCTGTTTTTT; cdr3_aa: CASTPDRANGELFF; v_call: TRBV6-2/TRBV6-3; clone_size: few; d_call: TRBD1; j_call: TRBJ2-2
cdr3_nt: TGCGCCAGCAGCTCATACATTTTCTCTGGGGCCAACGTCCTGACTTTC; cdr3_aa: CASSSYIFSGANVLTF; v_call: TRBV5-1; clone_size: many; d_call: NA; j_call: TRBJ2-6
cdr3_nt: TGTGCCAGCAGTTTGACGACAGGCCTCGAGCAGTACTTC; cdr3_aa: CASSLTTGLEQYF; v_call: TRBV12-3/TRBV12-4; clone_size: few; d_call: NA; j_call: TRBJ2-7
cdr3_nt: TGCAGTGCTCTTAGCGGGGGGTACGAGCAGTACTTC; cdr3_aa: CSALSGGYEQYF; v_call: TRBV20-1; clone_size: few; d_call: TRBD2; j_call: TRBJ2-7
cdr3_nt: TGCAGTGCTAGAGCGGACAGGGGGAACACTGAAGCTTTCTTT; cdr3_aa: CSARADRGNTEAFF; v_call: TRBV20-1; clone_size: NA; d_call: TRBD1; j_call: TRBJ1-1
cdr3_nt: TGTGCCATCAGTGGAGTCCCTCGGGGCGACGGCTACACCTTC; cdr3_aa: CAISGVPRGDGYTF; v_call: TRBV10-3; clone_size: NA; d_call: NA; j_call: TRBJ1-2
cdr3_nt: TGTGCCAGCACCTCGTTCCCCGTTGACTACTACAATGAGCAGTTCTTC; cdr3_aa: CASTSFPVDYYNEQFF; v_call: TRBV12-3/TRBV12-4; clone_size: few; d_call: NA; j_call: TRBJ2-1
cdr3_nt: TGTGCCAGTAGTAAGGGGAAAATATATGGCTACACCTTC; cdr3_aa: CASSKGKIYGYTF; v_call: TRBV19; clone_size: NA; d_call: NA; j_call: TRBJ1-2
cdr3_nt: TGTGCCAGCAGCCCGAAGGACAGCGCCGGGGAGCTGTTTTTT; cdr3_aa: CASSPKDSAGELFF; v_call: TRBV7-9; clone_size: NA; d_call: NA; j_call: TRBJ2-2
cdr3_nt: TGTGCCAGCATTCTTGGACGCGGATATAATTCACCCCTCCACTTT; cdr3_aa: CASILGRGYNSPLHF; v_call: TRBV6-2/TRBV6-3; clone_size: NA; d_call: NA; j_call: TRBJ1-6
cdr3_nt: TGTGCCAGCCGCCACCCGGGGGGGAGCTCCTACAATGAGCAGTTCTTC; cdr3_aa: CASRHPGGSSYNEQFF; v_call: TRBV6-2/TRBV6-3; clone_size: NA; d_call: TRBD2; j_call: TRBJ2-1
cdr3_nt: TGCAGTGCTAGATCACCAAAGTACAATGAGCAGTTCTTC; cdr3_aa: CSARSPKYNEQFF; v_call: TRBV20-1; clone_size: NA; d_call: NA; j_call: TRBJ2-1
cdr3_nt: TGCGCCAGCAGCTTGGCCAGGCAGGTGGAAGAGACCCAGTACTTC; cdr3_aa: CASSLARQVEETQYF; v_call: TRBV5-1; clone_size: many; d_call: NA; j_call: TRBJ2-5
cdr3_nt: TGTGCCAGCTCACGCCTCGGGACGGATGCAACTAATGAAAAACTGTTTTTT; cdr3_aa: CASSRLGTDATNEKLFF; v_call: TRBV18; clone_size: NA; d_call: NA; j_call: TRBJ1-4
cdr3_nt: TGCAGTGCTAGGGCCAGCTCTGGAAACACCATATATTTT; cdr3_aa: CSARASSGNTIYF; v_call: TRBV20-1; clone_size: NA; d_call: NA; j_call: TRBJ1-3
cdr3_nt: TGCAGTGCTAGGAGGGGAGGTACCTACGAGCAGTACTTC; cdr3_aa: CSARRGGTYEQYF; v_call: TRBV20-1; clone_size: few; d_call: NA; j_call: TRBJ2-7
cdr3_nt: TGTGCCAGCAGCCTGACAATGTGGGGTGAGCCGGGAAATACGCAGTATTTT; cdr3_aa: CASSLTMWGEPGNTQYF; v_call: TRBV12-3/TRBV12-4; clone_size: many; d_call: NA; j_call: TRBJ2-3
cdr3_nt: TGTGCCCCCACACCTCTAGATTCGACCGGGGAGCTGTTTTTT; cdr3_aa: CAPTPLDSTGELFF; v_call: TRBV7-9; clone_size: NA; d_call: NA; j_call: TRBJ2-2
cdr3_nt: TGTGCCTGGAGGGGCCGCGAGTTGGGGATAACAGATACGCAGTATTTT; cdr3_aa: CAWRGRELGITDTQYF; v_call: TRBV30; clone_size: NA; d_call: NA; j_call: TRBJ2-3
cdr3_nt: TGTGCCAGCAGCACACTAGCGGGAGTCGGGGAGACCCAGTACTTC; cdr3_aa: CASSTLAGVGETQYF; v_call: TRBV7-2; clone_size: many; d_call: TRBD2; j_call: TRBJ2-5
cdr3_nt: TGTGCCAGCAGTCTTGGTCGGGGTTGGACTGAAGCTTTCTTT; cdr3_aa: CASSLGRGWTEAFF; v_call: TRBV11-3; clone_size: NA; d_call: NA; j_call: TRBJ1-1
cdr3_nt: TGTGCCAGCAGCCAACGGGGCGGGAGCGAGCAGTACTTC; cdr3_aa: CASSQRGGSEQYF; v_call: TRBV3-1; clone_size: NA; d_call: TRBD2; j_call: TRBJ2-7
cdr3_nt: TGCGCCAGCAGCCAAGATGCAGGGGGCTACGAGCAGTACTTC; cdr3_aa: CASSQDAGGYEQYF; v_call: TRBV4-3; clone_size: few; d_call: TRBD1; j_call: TRBJ2-7
cdr3_nt: TGCAGTGCTAGAGATAGGGGGGGACAGGGTCTTCGGGAGCAGTTCTTC; cdr3_aa: CSARDRGGQGLREQFF; v_call: TRBV20-1; clone_size: NA; d_call: TRBD1; j_call: TRBJ2-1
cdr3_nt: TGCAGTGCTCAGAATAGCGAAATCTACAATGAGCAGTTCTTC; cdr3_aa: CSAQNSEIYNEQFF; v_call: TRBV20-1; clone_size: many; d_call: NA; j_call: TRBJ2-1
cdr3_nt: TGTGCCTGGAGCGGACAGTTGAACACTGAAGCTTTCTTT; cdr3_aa: CAWSGQLNTEAFF; v_call: TRBV30; clone_size: few; d_call: NA; j_call: TRBJ1-1
cdr3_nt: TGTGCCAGCACCCCAGGGACAAATTCACCCCTCCACTTT; cdr3_aa: CASTPGTNSPLHF; v_call: TRBV7-8; clone_size: few; d_call: NA; j_call: TRBJ1-6
cdr3_nt: TGCGCCAGCAGCCAAGAAGGGGTCGGGAGCTCTCATGATACGCAGTATTTT; cdr3_aa: CASSQEGVGSSHDTQYF; v_call: TRBV4-3; clone_size: few; d_call: NA; j_call: TRBJ2-3
cdr3_nt: TGTGCCAGCAGGGTGACTAGCGGGGTCAATGAGCAGTTCTTC; cdr3_aa: CASRVTSGVNEQFF; v_call: TRBV12-3/TRBV12-4; clone_size: NA; d_call: TRBD2; j_call: TRBJ2-1
cdr3_nt: TGCAGCGTTGAAGATAAAAGACAGGGGTCAGATACGCAGTATTTT; cdr3_aa: CSVEDKRQGSDTQYF; v_call: TRBV29-1; clone_size: many; d_call: TRBD1; j_call: TRBJ2-3
cdr3_nt: TGTGCCATCAGTGAGGGGGACTTCTCCTACAATGAGCAGTTCTTC; cdr3_aa: CAISEGDFSYNEQFF; v_call: TRBV10-3; clone_size: many; d_call: NA; j_call: TRBJ2-1
cdr3_nt: TGTGCCACAAAACTCAGCCCACCGTCCTACGAGCAGTACTTC; cdr3_aa: CATKLSPPSYEQYF; v_call: TRBV11-1; clone_size: NA; d_call: NA; j_call: TRBJ2-7
cdr3_nt: TGCAGCGTTGAAAAAGGGCCCCGGGACAGAAACACCGGGGAGCTGTTTTTT; cdr3_aa: CSVEKGPRDRNTGELFF; v_call: TRBV29-1; clone_size: NA; d_call: TRBD1; j_call: TRBJ2-2
cdr3_nt: TGCGCCAGCAGCCAAGTACTAGCGGGTGAGCAGTTCTTC; cdr3_aa: CASSQVLAGEQFF; v_call: TRBV4-3; clone_size: many; d_call: TRBD2; j_call: TRBJ2-1
cdr3_nt: TGTGCCAGCAGTCCGCCGGGACTAGCGGGACTTAGCTCCTACAATGAGCAGTTCTTC; cdr3_aa: CASSPPGLAGLSSYNEQFF; v_call: TRBV12-3/TRBV12-4; clone_size: NA; d_call: TRBD2; j_call: TRBJ2-1
cdr3_nt: TGTGCCAGCAGTCGGGGGGACAGCCCCATTCTATTCTTC; cdr3_aa: CASSRGDSPILFF; v_call: TRBV27; clone_size: few; d_call: NA; j_call: TRBJ2-1